The 29 T cell receptor beta chains listed next were all sequenced from one sample in a study of blood T cell repertoires in COVID-19. The data were produced by immunoSEQ multiplex PCR, yet TCRdb's version contains in-frame clones alone and is incomplete. The profile shows approximately 300,000 clones, about nine tenths of them singletons. Input material: PBMCs or T cells enriched from blood (not recorded which). Receptors originate from a man aged 55 to 70 who had recovered from COVID-19.

The chain has TRBV2 and TRBJ2-7, with 7 bases lining up with TRBD1. J lost 2 bases, V lost 6 bases, and 10 bases had no gene match. The CDR3 is 15 amino acids. Germline CDR1 reads SNHLY; CDR2 reads FYNNEI. This CDR3 reads CASSPPGQVPYEQYF. In nucleotides, the CDR3 is TGTGCCAGCAGCCCTCCTGGACAGGTCCCCTACGAGCAGTACTTC. Filled out from reference TRBV2 and TRBJ2-7, the complete variable domain reads EPEVTQTPSHQVTQMGQEVILRCVPISNHLYFYWYRQILGQKVEFLVSFYNNEISEKSEIFDDQFSVERPDGSNFTLKIRSTKLEDSAMYFCASSPPGQVPYEQYFGPGTRLTVT.

For the CDR3, the DNA is TGTGCCAGCAGCTTAATAGCGGGAGCCCGCCCAGGGGGCGGGGAGCTGTTTTTT. The encoded protein is CASSLIAGARPGGGELFF. This chain joins TRBV7-2 and TRBJ2-2; TRBD2 matches 9 bases. From germline, CDR1 is SGHTA and CDR2 FQGNSA. J gave up 7 bases and V 2 bases, and 14 bases lay outside the gene matches. CDR3 size: 18 residues.

This clone was observed a few times. This chain joins TRBV5-8 and TRBJ2-1; TRBD2 agrees at 7 bases. The V segment lost 4 bases and the J segment 6 bases; nucleotides outside the gene matches: 10. Germline V gene lookup returns CDR1 SGHTS and CDR2 YDEGEE. This CDR3 comprises 15 residues. Written as DNA, the CDR3 is TGTGCCAGCAGCCCGTCACTAGCGAGAACCAATGAGCAGTTCTTC. This translates into CASSPSLARTNEQFF.

CDR3 bases: TGTGCCAGAAGCCTTCAGGGCAGGGGTTTTACCTGCAATCAGCCCCAGCATTTT. It is translated as CARSLQGRGFTCNQPQHF. The chain couples TRBV5-3 to TRBJ1-5; D perhaps matches TRBD1 (6 bases). TRBV5-3 is an ORF, and what it does is uncertain. V dropped 4 bases and J dropped 2 bases, with 22 bases sitting between them. The CDR3 extends over 18 amino acids.

The genes are TRBV27 and TRBJ1-5, with 10 bases aligning to TRBD1. This CDR3 contains 17 residues. V shed 8 bases, J shed 3 bases, and the junction held 13 bases outside the gene matches. Germline V gene lookup returns CDR1 MNHEY and CDR2 SMNVEV (reference sequence). CDR3 DNA sequence: TGTGCCAGCCGTCCTAGTTTGACAGGGGGCTACAATCAGCCCCAGCATTTT. It specifies CASRPSLTGGYNQPQHF.

The chain has TRBV5-8 and TRBJ1-5; D is perhaps TRBD1 (5 bases). Trimming left V 7 bases short and J 2 bases short, with 16 bases between. Germline loops: CDR1 SGHTS, CDR2 YDEGEE. This CDR3 has 15 residues. CDR3 sequence reads: CASVPPGEGNQPQHF. CDR3 nucleotides: TGTGCCAGCGTCCCCCCGGGGGAGGGCAATCAGCCCCAGCATTTT.

J is TRBJ2-7 and V is TRBV6-5, with D unclear. The CDR3 loop spans 13 amino acids. From germline, CDR1 is MNHEY and CDR2 SVGAGI. Trimming shortened V by 6 bases and J by 5 bases, and 14 bases separated the two germline ends. CDR3 DNA: TGTGCCAGCAGCCTGGTTATACAAGACGAGCAGTACTTC. This translates into CASSLVIQDEQYF.

V and J are TRBV7-2 and TRBJ2-5, with 8 bases aligning to TRBD1. V gave up 3 bases and J gave up 0 bases; unmatched junction bases: 3. The CDR3 is made up of 15 amino acids. Per the germline V gene, CDR1 is SGHTA and CDR2 is FQGNSA. Written as DNA, the CDR3 is TGTGCCAGCAGCTTGAGGACAGGGAACCAAGAGACCCAGTACTTC. Translating gives CASSLRTGNQETQYF.

The V call is TRBV19, the J call TRBJ2-1; 7 positions agree with TRBD1. Germline V CDR1 and CDR2: LNHDA, SQIVND (reference sequence). J was trimmed by 6 bases and V by 7 bases; bases with no gene match: 12. CDR3 length: 15 amino acids. CDR3 nucleotides: TGTGCCAGTACCCCGAGACAGGGAGAAAGCAATGAGCAGTTCTTC. This gives the protein CASTPRQGESNEQFF.

The chain carries TRBV29-1 and TRBJ2-3; 14 bases align to TRBD2. CDR1 is SQVTM and CDR2 is ANQGSEA in the germline V gene. CDR3 length: 18 amino acids. V dropped 1 base and J dropped 5; count of bases not matched to a gene: 11. The CDR3, as DNA: TGCAGCGTTGAAGTTTCGGGGACTAGCGGGAGTGGGGGAGATACGCAGTATTTT. Its protein is CSVEVSGTSGSGGDTQYF.

Of note for this clone: This same CDR3 is encoded by further DNA sequences in the sample. As DNA, the CDR3 is TGTGCCAGCAGCCAAGGGCAGTATGGCTACACCTTC. This codes for CASSQGQYGYTF. This chain links TRBV4-2 with TRBJ1-2; D is unclear. Germline V lookup: CDR1 LGHNA, CDR2 YNFKEQ. This CDR3 is 12 amino acids long. V gave up 1 base and J gave up 5 bases, with 5 bases separating them.

This clone was seen more than once but under ten times. CDR3 sequence (DNA): TGTGCCACCGGAGAGACAGGGGGAGTTAGCAATCAGCCCCAGCATTTT. This translates into CATGETGGVSNQPQHF. V gene TRBV24-1 combines with J gene TRBJ1-5, with TRBD1 matching 9 bases. There are 16 residues in the CDR3. Looked up from germline, CDR1 is KGHDR and CDR2 is SFDVKD. Losses at the gene ends were 9 bases for V and 0 bases for J; bases not matched to a gene: 8.

The rearrangement uses TRBV7-8 and TRBJ1-1; 8 bases are a match to TRBD1. V shed 1 base, J shed 5 bases, and the junction held 6 bases outside the gene matches. Per germline, CDR1 SGHVS and CDR2 FQNEAQ. CDR3 length: 15 residues. CDR3 bases: TGTGCCAGCAGCTTAGTCCAGGGGGCGAGAACTGAAGCTTTCTTT. Translating it yields CASSLVQGARTEAFF. The whole variable domain, filled in from reference TRBV7-8 and TRBJ1-1, reads GAGVSQSPRYKVAKRGQDVALRCDPISGHVSLFWYQQALGQGPEFLTYFQNEAQLDKSGLPSDRFFAERPEGSVSTLKIQRTQQEDSAVYLCASSLVQGARTEAFFGQGTRLTVV.

The V call is TRBV5-8, the J call TRBJ2-3; 7 bases are shared with TRBD2. V lost 6 bases to trimming and J lost 2 bases; unmatched junction nucleotides: 6. The CDR3 loop spans 14 amino acids. In germline, CDR1 is SGHTS, CDR2 YDEGEE. CDR3 region: CASTSGVFTDTQYF. DNA for the CDR3: TGTGCCAGCACTAGCGGCGTTTTCACAGATACGCAGTATTTT.

V and J are TRBV18 and TRBJ2-1, with 10 bases matching TRBD2. The V segment lost 0 bases and the J segment 6 bases; nucleotides outside the gene matches: 5. CDR3 length: 16 amino acids. Germline V gene lookup returns CDR1 KGHSH and CDR2 LQKENI. CDR3 nucleotides: TGTGCCAGCTCACCACCCGAACTAGCGGGGATCAATGAGCAGTTCTTC. It codes for CASSPPELAGINEQFF.

This rearrangement joins TRBV6-5 to TRBJ1-2, with 9 positions matching TRBD1. The V gene's germline CDR1 is MNHEY and CDR2 SVGAGI. Trimming cost V 7 bases and J 7 bases; bases outside gene matches: 4. The CDR3 extends over 12 amino acids. CDR3 protein: CASMYRGLGYTF. Written as DNA, the CDR3 is TGTGCCAGCATGTACAGGGGGCTTGGCTACACCTTC.

The chain is built from TRBV7-9 and TRBJ1-4; TRBD1 aligns across 9 bases. Germline loops: CDR1 SEHNR, CDR2 FQNEAQ (reference sequence). The CDR3 loop spans 14 amino acids. Trimming took 5 bases from V and 7 from J; bases not matched to a gene: 5. CDR3 amino acids: CASSLPTGGEKLFF. For the CDR3, the DNA is TGTGCCAGCAGCCTACCGACAGGGGGTGAAAAACTGTTTTTT. The entire variable domain, with the rest obtained from reference TRBV7-9 and TRBJ1-4, is as follows: DTGVSQNPRHKITKRGQNVTFRCDPISEHNRLYWYRQTLGQGPEFLTYFQNEAQLEKSRLLSDRFSAERPKGSFSTLEIQRTEQGDSAMYLCASSLPTGGEKLFFGSGTQLSVL.

This clone has only one observation. The rearrangement joins TRBV2 to TRBJ2-7; D possibly corresponds to TRBD1 (6 bases). The germline V and J ends were trimmed by 4 bases and 0 bases, with 7 bases remaining between them. Germline values: CDR1 SNHLY, CDR2 FYNNEI. This CDR3 is built from 13 residues. CDR3 sequence: CASSGDISYEQYF. CDR3 coding DNA: TGTGCCAGCAGTGGGGACATCTCCTACGAGCAGTACTTC.

This clone was counted only a few times. The J gene is TRBJ2-1, the V gene TRBV3-1 (or the pseudogene TRBV3-2); the D gene is possibly TRBD2 (6 bases). Germline CDR1 LGHDT, CDR2 YNNKEL (reference sequence). The V and J ends lost 0 bases and 4 bases respectively, with 13 bases between them. The CDR3 covers 16 residues. In DNA form, the CDR3 reads TGTGCCAGCAGCCAAGACGGAAGCGGGTTTTACAATGAGCAGTTCTTC. Encoded protein: CASSQDGSGFYNEQFF.

The V and J genes are TRBV10-3 and TRBJ2-3; D unresolved. Trimming removed 0 bases from V and 3 bases from J, with 16 bases in between. CDR1 is ENHRY and CDR2 is SYGVKD in the germline V gene. The CDR3 is 17 amino acids. This CDR3 is CAISESVPRPGTDTQYF. CDR3 bases: TGTGCCATCAGTGAGTCGGTTCCCCGCCCAGGAACAGATACGCAGTATTTT.

The chain employs TRBV4-3 and TRBJ2-7; the D gene is possibly TRBD2 (6 bases). Germline-derived CDR1 and CDR2 are LGHNA and YSLEER. Trimming pared 2 bases from V and 3 bases from J, leaving 17 bases between. The CDR3 loop spans 16 amino acids. The DNA of the CDR3 is TGCGCCAGCAGCCAAACCATAGGGACTTCCATCTACGAGCAGTACTTC. This sequence encodes CASSQTIGTSIYEQYF.

The genes are TRBV2 and TRBJ2-2; the D gene is possibly TRBD2 (6 bases). The germline V gene has CDR1 SNHLY and CDR2 FYNNEI. Trimming removed 4 bases from V and 5 bases from J, with 14 bases in between. This CDR3 is 15 amino acids long. Here the CDR3 reads CASSVEGGYTGELFF. The CDR3 DNA reads as TGTGCCAGCAGTGTGGAGGGAGGCTATACCGGGGAGCTGTTTTTT.

The V call is TRBV19, the J call TRBJ1-2; the D is unclear. From germline, CDR1 is LNHDA and CDR2 SQIVND (reference sequence). Trimming removed 1 base at V and 7 bases at J, with 10 bases between. The length of the CDR3 is 13 residues. The CDR3 loop reads CASSIVEAAGYTF. The CDR3 region has the DNA TGTGCCAGTAGTATAGTAGAGGCAGCTGGCTACACCTTC.

This chain links TRBV5-6 with TRBJ1-6; weak D call: TRBD1 (5 bases). The V and J ends lost 4 bases and 8 bases respectively, with 13 bases between them. Per germline, CDR1 SGHDT and CDR2 YYEEEE. The CDR3 covers 14 residues. Here the CDR3 DNA reads TGTGCCAGCAGCCTCGGGGGTAGGGATTCACCCCTCCACTTT. Its protein product is CASSLGGRDSPLHF.

Turning to this clone: No conserved phenylalanine or tryptophan ends this CDR3, so it is likely a read error. Because the CDR3's place on the DNA is in doubt, the DNA is left out and the CDR3 is given as listed by TCRdb. The chain recombines TRBV27 with TRBJ1-1. Ends included, the CDR3 has 10 residues. CDR1 and CDR2 (germline): MNHEY, SMNVEV (reference sequence). CDR3 loop: CASSFSTSPT.

The chain combines TRBV11-1 with TRBJ2-3, with D perhaps TRBD2 (5 bases). Trimming removed 3 bases from V and 1 base from J, with 8 bases in between. CDR1 and CDR2 from the germline V gene are SGHAT and FQDESV (reference sequence). The CDR3 loop spans 14 amino acids. The CDR3 protein is CASSLRRGTDTQYF. CDR3 in DNA: TGTGCCAGCAGCTTGCGGCGGGGCACAGATACGCAGTATTTT.

This chain uses TRBV7-8 with TRBJ1-1, with TRBD1 matching over 9 bases. Trimming removed 5 bases from V and 6 bases from J; junction bases left unmatched: 7. CDR1 is SGHVS, CDR2 FQNEAQ, per germline. This CDR3 spans 14 amino acids. Here the CDR3 DNA reads TGTGCCAGCAGCCTACAGGGGGCGAGTTCTGAAGCTTTCTTT. This encodes CASSLQGASSEAFF.

This clone came up once. The chain recombines TRBV29-1 with TRBJ1-2; no clear D gene. The ends were cut back, 7 bases at V and 4 bases at J, with 13 bases in the middle. The germline CDR1 and CDR2 sequences are SQVTM and ANQGSEA. The CDR3 is made up of 12 amino acids. The CDR3 loop is CSAGRDGYGYTF. In nucleotides, the CDR3 is TGCAGCGCCGGACGGGATGGCTATGGCTACACCTTC.

The CDR3 sequence is CASSMAQEYNEQFF. DNA of the CDR3: TGTGCCAGTAGTATGGCACAGGAGTACAATGAGCAGTTCTTC. The chain links TRBV19 to TRBJ2-1, with D perhaps TRBD1 (5 bases). Looked up from germline, CDR1 is LNHDA and CDR2 is SQIVND (reference sequence). V was cut by 3 bases and J by 4 bases, with 10 bases left in between. The CDR3 is 14 residues long.